This paragraph reports one TCR beta chain. In germline, CDR1 is SGHNT, CDR2 YYREEE (reference sequence). V dropped 0 bases and J dropped 6 bases, with 9 bases sitting between them. CDR3 length equals 14 residues. The data were taken from a study of blood T cell repertoires in COVID-19. Study-wide context: Acute and convalescent COVID-19 specimens originated in the United States, Italy and Spain. T cells, B-cell-depleted T cells, or PBMCs supplied cDNA or gDNA.

In the study's own analysis: Amplification of reference gene primers was used by the study to estimate nucleated cell counts. Some clones are missing from TCRdb's copy, which holds only in-frame ones; the method was immunoSEQ multiplex PCR. V and J calls and clone size follow that table, whereas D and trimming were derived from the DNA. The sample holds more than 80,000 clones, just under 80% seen once. The TCR originated in a human donor in a cohort sampled during active COVID-19. The sequencing sample was made of peripheral blood. This sequence joins TRBV5-4 and TRBJ2-2; D is undetermined. DNA for the CDR3: TGTGCCAGCAGCTTGGAGACTCTATCCGGGGAGCTGTTTTTT. Translated: CASSLETLSGELFF.